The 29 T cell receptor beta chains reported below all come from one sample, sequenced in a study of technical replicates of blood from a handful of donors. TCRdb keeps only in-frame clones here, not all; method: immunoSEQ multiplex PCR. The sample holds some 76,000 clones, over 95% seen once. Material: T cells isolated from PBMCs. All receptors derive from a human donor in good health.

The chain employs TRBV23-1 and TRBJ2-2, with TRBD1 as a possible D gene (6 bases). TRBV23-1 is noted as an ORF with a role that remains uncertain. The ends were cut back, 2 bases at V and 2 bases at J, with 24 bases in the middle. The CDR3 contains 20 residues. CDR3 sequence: CASSQQRRDTHMDNTGELFF. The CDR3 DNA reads TGCGCCAGCAGTCAACAGAGAAGGGACACCCATATGGATAACACCGGGGAGCTGTTTTTT.

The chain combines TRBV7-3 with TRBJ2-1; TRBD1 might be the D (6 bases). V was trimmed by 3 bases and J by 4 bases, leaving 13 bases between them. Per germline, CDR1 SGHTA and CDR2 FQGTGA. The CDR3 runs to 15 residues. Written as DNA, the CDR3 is TGTGCCAGCAGCTTCACAGGGTCAGAATACAATGAGCAGTTCTTC. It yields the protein CASSFTGSEYNEQFF.

CDR3 in DNA: TGTGCCAGTAGCGCCCAGGGGGCCTATGGCTACACCTTC. Its protein is CASSAQGAYGYTF. This chain connects TRBV19 to TRBJ1-2, with TRBD1 matching 8 bases. Germline V gives CDR1 LNHDA, CDR2 SQIVND (reference sequence). V lost 6 bases and J lost 4; bases outside the gene matches: 4. This CDR3 has 13 residues.

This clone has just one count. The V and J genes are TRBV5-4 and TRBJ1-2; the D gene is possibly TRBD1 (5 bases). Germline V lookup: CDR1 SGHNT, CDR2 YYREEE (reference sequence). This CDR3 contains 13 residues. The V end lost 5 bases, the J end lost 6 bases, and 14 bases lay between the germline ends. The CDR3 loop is CASSPPAGNGYTF. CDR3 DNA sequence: TGTGCCAGCAGTCCTCCGGCAGGGAATGGCTACACCTTC.

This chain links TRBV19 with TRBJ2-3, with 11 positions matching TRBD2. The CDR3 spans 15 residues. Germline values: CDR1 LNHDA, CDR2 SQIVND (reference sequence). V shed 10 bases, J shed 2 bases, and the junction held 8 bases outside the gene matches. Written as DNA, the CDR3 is TGTGCCACCAGCCGACTAGCGGGGAACACAGATACGCAGTATTTT. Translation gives CATSRLAGNTDTQYF.

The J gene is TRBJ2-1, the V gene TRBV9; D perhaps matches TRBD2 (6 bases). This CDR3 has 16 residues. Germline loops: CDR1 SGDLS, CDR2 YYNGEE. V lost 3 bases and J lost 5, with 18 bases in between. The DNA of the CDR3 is TGTGCCAGCAGCGGTGGGTGGGGGTCGGGGGACAATGAGCAGTTCTTC. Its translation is CASSGGWGSGDNEQFF.

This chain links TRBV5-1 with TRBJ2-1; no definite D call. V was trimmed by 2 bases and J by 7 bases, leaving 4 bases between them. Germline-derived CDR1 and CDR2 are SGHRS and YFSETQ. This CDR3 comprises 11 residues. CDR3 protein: CASSFNNEQFF. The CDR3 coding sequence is TGCGCCAGCAGCTTCAATAATGAGCAGTTCTTC.

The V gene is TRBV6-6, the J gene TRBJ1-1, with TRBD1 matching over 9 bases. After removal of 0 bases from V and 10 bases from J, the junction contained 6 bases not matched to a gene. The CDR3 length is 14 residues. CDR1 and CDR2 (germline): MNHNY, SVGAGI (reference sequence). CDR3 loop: CASSYSRTGDPAFF. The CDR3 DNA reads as TGTGCCAGCAGTTACTCAAGGACAGGGGATCCAGCTTTCTTT.

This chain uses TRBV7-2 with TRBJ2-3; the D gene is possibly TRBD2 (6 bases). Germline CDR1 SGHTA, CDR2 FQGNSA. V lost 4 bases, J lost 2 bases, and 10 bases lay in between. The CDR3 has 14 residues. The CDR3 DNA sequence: TGTGCCAGCAGCTGGGGACTGTACACAGATACGCAGTATTTT. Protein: CASSWGLYTDTQYF.

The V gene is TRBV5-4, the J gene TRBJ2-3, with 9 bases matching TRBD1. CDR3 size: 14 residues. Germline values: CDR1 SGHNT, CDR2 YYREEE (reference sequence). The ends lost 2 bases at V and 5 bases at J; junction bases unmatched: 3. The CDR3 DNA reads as TGTGCCAGCAGCTTACCGGGACAGGGAGATACGCAGTATTTT. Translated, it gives CASSLPGQGDTQYF.

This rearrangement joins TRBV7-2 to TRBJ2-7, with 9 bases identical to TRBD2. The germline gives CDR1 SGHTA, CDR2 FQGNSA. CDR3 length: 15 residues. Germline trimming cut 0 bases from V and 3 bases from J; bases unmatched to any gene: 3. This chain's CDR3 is CASSLALAGNYEQYF. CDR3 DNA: TGTGCCAGCAGCTTAGCTCTAGCGGGGAACTACGAGCAGTACTTC. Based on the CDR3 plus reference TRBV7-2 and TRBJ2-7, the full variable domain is GAGVSQSPSNKVTEKGKDVELRCDPISGHTALYWYRQSLGQGLEFLIYFQGNSAPDKSGLPSDRFSAERTGGSVSTLTIQRTQQEDSAVYLCASSLALAGNYEQYFGPGTRLTVT.

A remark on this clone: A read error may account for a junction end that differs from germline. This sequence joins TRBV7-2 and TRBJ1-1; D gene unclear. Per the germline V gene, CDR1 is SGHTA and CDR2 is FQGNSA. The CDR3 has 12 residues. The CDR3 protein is CASSLLNTEAFF. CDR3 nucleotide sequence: TGTGCCAGCAGCTTATTAAACACCGAAGCTTTCTTT.

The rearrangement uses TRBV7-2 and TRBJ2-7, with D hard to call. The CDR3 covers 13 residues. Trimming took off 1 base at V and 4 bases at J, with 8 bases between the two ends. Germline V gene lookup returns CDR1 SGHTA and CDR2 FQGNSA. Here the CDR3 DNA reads TGTGCCAGCAGCTTAGAATTTTCGTACGAGCAGTACTTC. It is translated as CASSLEFSYEQYF.

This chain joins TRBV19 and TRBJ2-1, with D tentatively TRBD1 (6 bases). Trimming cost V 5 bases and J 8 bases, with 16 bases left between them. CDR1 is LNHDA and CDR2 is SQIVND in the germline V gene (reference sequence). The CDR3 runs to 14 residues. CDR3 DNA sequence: TGTGCCAGTAGTCTACACAGGGTAGCCCATGAGCAGTTCTTC. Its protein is CASSLHRVAHEQFF. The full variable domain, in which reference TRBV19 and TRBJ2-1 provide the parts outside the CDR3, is DGGITQSPKYLFRKEGQNVTLSCEQNLNHDAMYWYRQDPGQGLRLIYYSQIVNDFQKGDIAEGYSVSREKKESFPLTVTSAQKNPTAFYLCASSLHRVAHEQFFGPGTRLTVL.

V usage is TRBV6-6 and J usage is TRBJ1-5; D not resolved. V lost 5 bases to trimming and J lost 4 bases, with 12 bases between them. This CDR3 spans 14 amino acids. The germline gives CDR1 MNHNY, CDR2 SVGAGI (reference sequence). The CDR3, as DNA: TGTGCCAGCAGTCCTTCACAAGTGAATCAGCCCCAGCATTTT. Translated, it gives CASSPSQVNQPQHF.

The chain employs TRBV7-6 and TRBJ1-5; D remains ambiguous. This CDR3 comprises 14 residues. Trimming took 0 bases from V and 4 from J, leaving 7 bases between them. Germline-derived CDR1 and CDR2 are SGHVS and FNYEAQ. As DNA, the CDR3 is TGTGCCAGCAGCTTAGCGGGGAGTAATCAGCCCCAGCATTTT. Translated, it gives CASSLAGSNQPQHF.

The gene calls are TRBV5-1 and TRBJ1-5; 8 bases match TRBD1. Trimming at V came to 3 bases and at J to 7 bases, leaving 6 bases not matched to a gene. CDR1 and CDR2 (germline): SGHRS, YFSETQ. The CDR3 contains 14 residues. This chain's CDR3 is CASSYGQGNQPQHF. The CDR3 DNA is TGCGCCAGCAGCTACGGACAGGGAAACCAGCCCCAGCATTTT.

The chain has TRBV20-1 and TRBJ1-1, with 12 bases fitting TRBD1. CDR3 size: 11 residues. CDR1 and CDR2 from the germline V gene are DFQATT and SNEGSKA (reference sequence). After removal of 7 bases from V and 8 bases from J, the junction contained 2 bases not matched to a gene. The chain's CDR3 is CSGGTGGEAFF. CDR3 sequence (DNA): TGCAGTGGAGGGACAGGGGGCGAAGCTTTCTTT.

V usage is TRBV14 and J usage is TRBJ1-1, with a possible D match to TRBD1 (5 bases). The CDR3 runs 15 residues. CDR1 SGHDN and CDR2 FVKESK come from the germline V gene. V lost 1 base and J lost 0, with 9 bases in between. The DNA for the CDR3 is TGTGCCAGCAGCCAAGGACAGCTTATGAACACTGAAGCTTTCTTT. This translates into CASSQGQLMNTEAFF.

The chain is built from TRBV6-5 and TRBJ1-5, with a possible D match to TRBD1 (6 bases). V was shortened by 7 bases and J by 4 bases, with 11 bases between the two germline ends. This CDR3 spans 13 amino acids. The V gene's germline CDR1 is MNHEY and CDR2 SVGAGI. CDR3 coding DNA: TGTGCCAGCACACAGGGTGGTAATCAGCCCCAGCATTTT. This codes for CASTQGGNQPQHF.

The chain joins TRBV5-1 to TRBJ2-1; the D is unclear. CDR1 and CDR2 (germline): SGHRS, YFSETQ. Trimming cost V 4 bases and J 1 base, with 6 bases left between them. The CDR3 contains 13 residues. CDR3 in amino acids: CASSPSSYNEQFF. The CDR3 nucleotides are TGCGCCAGCAGCCCCTCTTCCTACAATGAGCAGTTCTTC.

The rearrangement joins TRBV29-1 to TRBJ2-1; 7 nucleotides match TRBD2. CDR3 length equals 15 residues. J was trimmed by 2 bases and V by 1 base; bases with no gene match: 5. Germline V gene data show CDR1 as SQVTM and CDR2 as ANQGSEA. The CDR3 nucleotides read TGCAGCGTTGAAGTCCGAGCGGGAACCTACAATGAGCAGTTCTTC. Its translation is CSVEVRAGTYNEQFF.

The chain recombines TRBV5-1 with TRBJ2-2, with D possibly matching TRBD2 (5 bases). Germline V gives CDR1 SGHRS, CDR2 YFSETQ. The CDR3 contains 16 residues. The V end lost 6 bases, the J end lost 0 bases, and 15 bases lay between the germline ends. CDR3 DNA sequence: TGCGCCAGCAACGCCGGGGTTTCGGCGAACACCGGGGAGCTGTTTTTT. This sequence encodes CASNAGVSANTGELFF.

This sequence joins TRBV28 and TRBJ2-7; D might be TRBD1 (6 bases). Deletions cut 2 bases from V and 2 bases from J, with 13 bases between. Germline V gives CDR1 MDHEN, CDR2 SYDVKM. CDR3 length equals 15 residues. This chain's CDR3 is CASSLGAGETYEQYF. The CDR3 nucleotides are TGTGCCAGCAGTTTAGGTGCAGGGGAAACCTACGAGCAGTACTTC.

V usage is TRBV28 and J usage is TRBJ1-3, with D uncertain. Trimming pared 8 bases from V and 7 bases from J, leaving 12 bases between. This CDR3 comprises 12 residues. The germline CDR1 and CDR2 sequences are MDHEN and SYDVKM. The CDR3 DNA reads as TGTGCCAGCGGTCTGTTCCGGAACACCATATATTTT. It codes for CASGLFRNTIYF.

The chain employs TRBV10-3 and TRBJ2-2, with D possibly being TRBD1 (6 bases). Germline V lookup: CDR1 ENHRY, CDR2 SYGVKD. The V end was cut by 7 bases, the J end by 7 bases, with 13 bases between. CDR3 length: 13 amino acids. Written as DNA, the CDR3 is TGTGCCATCAACAACAGGGACATCGGGGAGCTGTTTTTT. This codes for CAINNRDIGELFF.

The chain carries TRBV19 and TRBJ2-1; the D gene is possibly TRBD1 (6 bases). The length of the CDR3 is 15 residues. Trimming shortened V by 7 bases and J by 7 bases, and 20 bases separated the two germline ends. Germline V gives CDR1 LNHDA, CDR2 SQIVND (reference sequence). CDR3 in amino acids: CASIGGASRLNEQFF. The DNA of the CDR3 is TGTGCCAGTATAGGGGGAGCTAGTCGGCTTAATGAGCAGTTCTTC.

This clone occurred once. This chain's CDR3 is CASSIFRLETQYF. The CDR3 DNA sequence: TGTGCCAGCAGTATCTTCCGACTGGAGACCCAGTACTTC. The chain is built from TRBV27 and TRBJ2-5; no reliable D call. This CDR3 contains 13 residues. The germline V gene has CDR1 MNHEY and CDR2 SMNVEV (reference sequence). Trimming stripped 5 bases from V and 5 bases from J, with 12 bases between.

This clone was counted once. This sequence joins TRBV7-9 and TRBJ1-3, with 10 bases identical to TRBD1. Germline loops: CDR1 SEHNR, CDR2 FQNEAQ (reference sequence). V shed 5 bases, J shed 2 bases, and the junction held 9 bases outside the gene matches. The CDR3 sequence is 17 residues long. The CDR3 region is CASSLGGQGIAGNTIYF. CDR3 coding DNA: TGTGCCAGCAGCCTGGGGGGACAGGGGATTGCTGGAAACACCATATATTTT.